The rows below give T cell receptor beta chains drawn from one sample of a study of long-term antiretroviral therapy in people with HIV. TCRdb's copy holds only in-frame clones and misses some; the assay was immunoSEQ multiplex PCR. The table includes tens of thousands of clones, around 83% detected once. The sample here was unsorted PBMCs, taken approximately 2.9 years before starting antiretroviral therapy. The source of these receptors is a woman in her thirties with HIV. CDR3s leave out the opening cysteine and the closing phenylalanine or tryptophan. The D gene is left open where the match is weak.

cdr3_aa | j_call | v_call | d_call
ASSLGPGTSNEQF | TRBJ2-1 | TRBV5-1 | .
ASGLTSGGAYEQF | TRBJ2-1 | TRBV12-5 | TRBD2
ASSEWDRGQGNTGELF | TRBJ2-2 | TRBV6-1 | TRBD1
ASSLKQGSGFGEQF | TRBJ2-1 | TRBV13 | .
ASSATVFYGYT | TRBJ1-2 | TRBV7-9 | .
ASSLEGPPNNEQF | TRBJ2-1 | TRBV5-1 | .
ASSPLAGGGTDTQY | TRBJ2-3 | TRBV7-3 | TRBD2
ASSRNRRTDQTNEKLF | TRBJ1-4 | TRBV18 | .
ASSNLPGTGGRNEQF | TRBJ2-1 | TRBV7-9 | TRBD1
ASSQDKSRDTIY | TRBJ1-3 | TRBV4-1 | .
ASSGGGQSNTGELF | TRBJ2-2 | TRBV25-1 | TRBD1
ATGDASGGLLSYEQY | TRBJ2-7 | TRBV15 | TRBD2
ASSLTGTGATEAF | TRBJ1-1 | TRBV19 | TRBD1
ASRQGSVHYGYT | TRBJ1-2 | TRBV30 | TRBD1
ASSLDSYGYT | TRBJ1-2 | TRBV7-6 | .
AWSTQGGDTEAF | TRBJ1-1 | TRBV30 | TRBD1
ASSQGREETQY | TRBJ2-5 | TRBV4-1 | .
ASSVEGLNTGELF | TRBJ2-2 | TRBV9 | .
ASSDTDSPNQPQH | TRBJ1-5 | TRBV6-4 | .
ASSLVGGDIQY | TRBJ2-4 | TRBV7-2 | .
ASSLTGGYQPQH | TRBJ1-5 | TRBV6-6 | TRBD1
ASSLGYGLEETQY | TRBJ2-5 | TRBV7-3 | .
ASSLLGPGQTYGYT | TRBJ1-2 | TRBV27 | .
ASRGRSGNTIY | TRBJ1-3 | TRBV5-8 | .
ASSQGRNTEAF | TRBJ1-1 | TRBV18 | .
ASSPGTTSRYTEAF | TRBJ1-1 | TRBV18 | .
ASSLARGEAF | TRBJ1-1 | TRBV7-9 | .
ASRGQGVRTGELF | TRBJ2-2 | TRBV25-1 | TRBD1
ASSTGQGEGYGYT | TRBJ1-2 | TRBV5-1 | TRBD1
ASSVEAGGFVNEQF | TRBJ2-1 | TRBV9 | TRBD1
ASSLALGDYNSPLH | TRBJ1-6 | TRBV5-1 | .
ASSEVGQGAYGYT | TRBJ1-2 | TRBV2 | TRBD1
ASSLGSEAYNEQF | TRBJ2-1 | TRBV6-5 | .
ASSLGVTMNTEAF | TRBJ1-1 | TRBV11-2 | .
ASSLDGSTDTQY | TRBJ2-3 | TRBV5-1 | .
ASSQRGQGYYNEQF | TRBJ2-1 | TRBV14 | TRBD1
ATSKTPYGYT | TRBJ1-2 | TRBV15 | .
ASSQDKLMNTEAF | TRBJ1-1 | TRBV4-1 | .